The TCR beta chain under discussion was sequenced for a study of vaccination effects on CD4 cells after COVID-19. This clone came up a few times. What it recognizes is unknown. Antigen-specific CD4+ T cells were first expanded with viral peptide pools by the ViraFEST assay and only then sequenced. Isolation of CD4+ T cells took place after approximately 10 days of culture. J gave up 1 base and V 4 bases, and 0 bases lay outside the gene matches. In germline, CDR1 is KGHSH, CDR2 LQKENI. The CDR3 length is 14 residues. Sequencing used immunoSEQ multiplex PCR; TCRdb keeps in-frame clones, though not all of them. The sample records tens of thousands of clones, around 81% being singletons. Study results and limitations: Clones from infection and from vaccination both contracted markedly late after vaccination. Vaccine-induced clones in healthy vaccinees cross-reacted with common cold coronaviruses in only 1 of 255 cases.

The rearrangement links TRBV18 to TRBJ1-4; 7 bases line up with TRBD1. This TCR derives from a human donor who received a COVID-19 vaccine. Here the sequenced sample was CD4+ T cells from PBMCs cultured with HCoV-229E spike peptides, taken before COVID-19 vaccination. The CDR3 loop reads CASSRQGTNEKLFF. CDR3 in DNA: TGTGCCAGCTCACGACAGGGAACTAATGAAAAACTGTTTTTT. Combining the CDR3 with reference TRBV18 and TRBJ1-4 gives the whole variable domain NAGVMQNPRHLVRRRGQEARLRCSPMKGHSHVYWYRQLPEEGLKFMVYLQKENIIDESGMPKERFSAEFPKEGPSILRIQQVVRGDSAAYFCASSRQGTNEKLFFGSGTQLSVL.